The rows below give T cell receptor beta chains drawn from one sample of a study of T cell changes during pregnancy in multiple sclerosis. Repertoires were generated with immunoSEQ multiplex PCR, while TCRdb's copy carries only in-frame clones and drops some. The sample lists more than 65,000 clones, approximately 90% occurring once. This sample comprised peripheral blood, obtained in the first trimester of pregnancy. The receptors were sampled from a female donor with multiple sclerosis, enrolled in a pregnancy study. CDR3s include the opening cysteine and the closing phenylalanine or tryptophan. A D gene is named only where the DNA matches it firmly. Size values are once, few and many counts, or a class for expanded clones, and some rows have none.

TRBJ1-1	.	.	TRBV7-8	TGTGCCAGCAGCCCTACCCGCACCCGCCGGGGGAACACTGAAGCTTTCTTT	CASSPTRTRRGNTEAFF
TRBJ1-1	once	.	TRBV10-2	TGCGCCAGCAGTGACACCACTGGAGCTTTCTTT	CASSDTTGAFF
TRBJ2-7	.	TRBD2	TRBV7-2	TGTGCCAGCAGCTTAGGGCTAGCGGGCAGTTACGAGCAGTACTTC	CASSLGLAGSYEQYF
TRBJ2-2	.	.	TRBV7-2	TGTGCCAGCAGCTTATCTTCAGGACTGAACACCGGGGAGCTGTTTTTT	CASSLSSGLNTGELFF
TRBJ1-1	.	TRBD1	TRBV27	TGTGCCAGCACTTTGACAGGGGAGGACACTGAAGCTTTCTTT	CASTLTGEDTEAFF
TRBJ2-1	.	TRBD2	TRBV7-7	TGTGCCAGCAGACCACTAGCGGGGACTTTTAATGAGCAGTTCTTC	CASRPLAGTFNEQFF
TRBJ1-5	few	.	TRBV4-1	TGCGCCAGCAGCCGGGACACAGGTCAGCCCCAGCATTTT	CASSRDTGQPQHF
TRBJ2-5	.	.	TRBV2	TGTGCCAGCCGGGGAGAGACCCAGTACTTC	CASRGETQYF
TRBJ2-7	.	.	TRBV4-3	TGCGCCAGCAGCCAGGAGACTAGTTTACCCTACGAGCAGTACTTC	CASSQETSLPYEQYF
TRBJ2-7	.	.	TRBV6-5	TGTGCCAGCAGTTACTCGAGACGGACTGCGCAGTACTTC	CASSYSRRTAQYF
TRBJ2-5	.	TRBD2	TRBV4-1	TGCGCCAGCAGCCAAGTTCCAGCGGGGAAAAGAGAGACCCAGTACTTC	CASSQVPAGKRETQYF
TRBJ2-3	.	.	TRBV19	TGTGCCAGTAGAGGCGAGGCGAGCTTGGTGGATACGCAGTATTTT	CASRGEASLVDTQYF
TRBJ1-5	.	.	TRBV15	TGTGCCACCAGCAGTAGGGGAGGGGGGGGCAATCAGCCCCAGCATTTT	CATSSRGGGGNQPQHF
TRBJ1-1	.	.	TRBV28	TGTGCCAGCAGTCCCACGGACAGGAACACTGAAGCTTTCTTT	CASSPTDRNTEAFF
TRBJ2-2	.	.	TRBV2	TGTGCCAGCAGTGATCTGTGGAACACCGGGGAGCTGTTTTTT	CASSDLWNTGELFF
TRBJ2-7	.	.	TRBV7-6	TGTGCCAGCAGCTTAGAGGCGGGGTTGGGCGAGCAGTACTTC	CASSLEAGLGEQYF
TRBJ1-6	.	TRBD1	TRBV7-8	TGTGCCAGCAGGCCTCAAACACCGGGACAGGCTAATTCACCCCTCCACTTT	CASRPQTPGQANSPLHF
TRBJ1-2	.	.	TRBV7-9	TGTGCCAGCAGCGGGACACAGGCGTATGGCTACACCTTC	CASSGTQAYGYTF
TRBJ1-3	.	TRBD1	TRBV6-5	TGTGCCAGCCAGGGGGGAACCTCTGGAAACACCATATATTTT	CASQGGTSGNTIYF
TRBJ2-7	.	TRBD1	TRBV6-6	TGTGCCAGCAGGCGCGATCCACAGGGGGGAGGCGAGCAGTACTTC	CASRRDPQGGGEQYF
TRBJ2-7	.	.	TRBV28	TGTGCCAGCTGCGGCCTAAACAGGGCGGAGCAGTACTTC	CASCGLNRAEQYF
TRBJ2-3	.	TRBD2	TRBV7-3	TGTGCCAGCAGCCCCGCCGGGACTAGGGATACGCAGTATTTT	CASSPAGTRDTQYF